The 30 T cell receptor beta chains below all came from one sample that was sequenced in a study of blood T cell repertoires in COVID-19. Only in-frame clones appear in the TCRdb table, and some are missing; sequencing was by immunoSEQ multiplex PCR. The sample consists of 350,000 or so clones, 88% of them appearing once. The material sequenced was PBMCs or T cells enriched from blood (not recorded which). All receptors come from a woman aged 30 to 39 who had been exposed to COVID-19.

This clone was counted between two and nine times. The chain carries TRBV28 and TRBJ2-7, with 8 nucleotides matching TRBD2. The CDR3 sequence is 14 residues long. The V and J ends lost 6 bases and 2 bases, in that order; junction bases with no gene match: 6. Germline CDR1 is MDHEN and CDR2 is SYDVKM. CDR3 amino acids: CASRSSGPPYEQYF. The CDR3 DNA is TGTGCCAGCAGATCTAGCGGGCCACCCTACGAGCAGTACTTC.

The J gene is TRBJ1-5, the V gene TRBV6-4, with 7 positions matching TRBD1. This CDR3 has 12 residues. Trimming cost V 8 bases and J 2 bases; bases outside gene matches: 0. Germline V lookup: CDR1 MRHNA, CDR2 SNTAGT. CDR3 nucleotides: TGTGCCAGCGACAGGGGCAATCAGCCCCAGCATTTT. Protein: CASDRGNQPQHF.

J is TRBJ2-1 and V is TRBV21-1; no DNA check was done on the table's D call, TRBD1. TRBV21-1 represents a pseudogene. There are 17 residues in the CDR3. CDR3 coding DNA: TGTGCCAGCAGCGTTCGCGACAGGGGGGCTGAGCGGGGCGAGCAGTTCTTC. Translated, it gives CASSVRDRGAERGEQFF.

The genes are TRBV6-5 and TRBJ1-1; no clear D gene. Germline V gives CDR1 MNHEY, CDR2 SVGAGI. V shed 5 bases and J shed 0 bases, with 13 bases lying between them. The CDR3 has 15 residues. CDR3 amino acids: CASSPWVDMNTEAFF. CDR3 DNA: TGTGCCAGCAGTCCGTGGGTCGACATGAACACTGAAGCTTTCTTT.

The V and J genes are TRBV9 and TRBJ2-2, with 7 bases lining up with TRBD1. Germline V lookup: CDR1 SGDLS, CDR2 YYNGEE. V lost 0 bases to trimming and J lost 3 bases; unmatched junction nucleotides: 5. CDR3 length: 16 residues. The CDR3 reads CASSVVRGPHTGELFF. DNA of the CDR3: TGTGCCAGCAGCGTAGTAAGGGGGCCGCACACCGGGGAGCTGTTTTTT. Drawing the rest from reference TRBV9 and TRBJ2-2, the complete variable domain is DSGVTQTPKHLITATGQRVTLRCSPRSGDLSVYWYQQSLDQGLQFLIQYYNGEERAKGNILERFSAQQFPDLHSELNLSSLELGDSALYFCASSVVRGPHTGELFFGEGSRLTVL.

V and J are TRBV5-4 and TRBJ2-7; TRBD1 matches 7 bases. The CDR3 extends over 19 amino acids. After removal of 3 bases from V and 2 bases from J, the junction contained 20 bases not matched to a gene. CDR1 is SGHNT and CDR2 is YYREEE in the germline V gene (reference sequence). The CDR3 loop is CASSSTDRRVGSGPYEQYF. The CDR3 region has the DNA TGTGCCAGCAGCTCAACGGACAGGCGGGTTGGGTCCGGCCCCTACGAGCAGTACTTC.

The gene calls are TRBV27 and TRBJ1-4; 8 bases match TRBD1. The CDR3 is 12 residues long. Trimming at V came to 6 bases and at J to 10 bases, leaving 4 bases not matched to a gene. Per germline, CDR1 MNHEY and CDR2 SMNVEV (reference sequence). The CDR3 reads CASRTGVGKLFF. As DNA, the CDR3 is TGTGCCAGCAGGACAGGGGTTGGAAAACTGTTTTTT.

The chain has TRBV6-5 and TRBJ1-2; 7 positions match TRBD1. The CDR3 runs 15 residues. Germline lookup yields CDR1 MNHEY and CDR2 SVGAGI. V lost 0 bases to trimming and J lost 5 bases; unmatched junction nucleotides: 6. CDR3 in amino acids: CASSYSGQVEYGYTF. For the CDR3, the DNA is TGTGCCAGCAGTTACTCCGGACAGGTTGAGTATGGCTACACCTTC.

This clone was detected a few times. CDR3 sequence reads: CASSSPGQGGEQYF. The CDR3 coding sequence is TGCGCCAGCAGCAGTCCGGGACAGGGGGGCGAGCAGTACTTC. The chain couples TRBV5-1 to TRBJ2-7; 11 bases line up with TRBD1. The CDR3 spans 14 residues. Germline CDR1 is SGHRS and CDR2 is YFSETQ. The V segment lost 4 bases and the J segment 6 bases; nucleotides outside the gene matches: 6.

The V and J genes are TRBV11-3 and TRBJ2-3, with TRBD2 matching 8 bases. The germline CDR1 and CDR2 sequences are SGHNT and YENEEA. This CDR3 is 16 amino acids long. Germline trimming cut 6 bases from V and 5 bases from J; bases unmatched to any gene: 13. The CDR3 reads CASRASGLRGGDTQYF. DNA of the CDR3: TGTGCCAGCAGAGCGTCGGGACTTCGGGGGGGAGATACGCAGTATTTT.

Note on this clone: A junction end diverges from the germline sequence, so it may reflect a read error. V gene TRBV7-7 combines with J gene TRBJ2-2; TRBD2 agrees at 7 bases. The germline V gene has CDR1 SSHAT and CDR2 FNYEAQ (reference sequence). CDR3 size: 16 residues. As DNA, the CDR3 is TGTGCTAGCAGTCCGGGAGGTTCCCAGTGGCCCGGGGAGCTGTTTTTT. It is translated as CASSPGGSQWPGELFF.

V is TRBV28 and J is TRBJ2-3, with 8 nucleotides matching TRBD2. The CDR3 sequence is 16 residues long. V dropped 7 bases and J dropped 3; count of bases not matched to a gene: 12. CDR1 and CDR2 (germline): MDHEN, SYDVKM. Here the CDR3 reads CASKPAGAGVTDTQYF. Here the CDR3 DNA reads TGTGCCAGCAAACCCGCAGGAGCGGGAGTGACAGATACGCAGTATTTT.

CDR3 DNA: TGTGCCAGCAGTGATTCCACACATAACACTGAAGCTTTCTTT. This translates into CASSDSTHNTEAFF. The chain has TRBV2 and TRBJ1-1; D call uncertain. Trimming pared 3 bases from V and 2 bases from J, leaving 10 bases between. Germline V lookup: CDR1 SNHLY, CDR2 FYNNEI. This CDR3 region has 14 residues.

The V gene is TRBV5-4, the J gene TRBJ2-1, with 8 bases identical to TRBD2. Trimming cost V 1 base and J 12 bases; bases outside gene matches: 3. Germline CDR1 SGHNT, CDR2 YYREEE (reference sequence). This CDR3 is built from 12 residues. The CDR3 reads CASSLSGTRQFF. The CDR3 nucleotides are TGTGCCAGCAGCTTGAGCGGGACTAGGCAGTTCTTC.

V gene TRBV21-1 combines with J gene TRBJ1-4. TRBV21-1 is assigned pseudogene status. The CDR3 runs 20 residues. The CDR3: CASSSLGESGQTATNEKLFF. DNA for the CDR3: TGTGCCAGCTCGAGCTTAGGAGAGAGCGGGCAGACAGCAACTAATGAAAAACTGTTTTTT.

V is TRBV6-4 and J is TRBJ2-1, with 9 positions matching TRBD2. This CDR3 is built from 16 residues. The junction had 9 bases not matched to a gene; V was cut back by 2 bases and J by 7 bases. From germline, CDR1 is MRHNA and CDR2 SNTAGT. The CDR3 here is CASSDGEVSGSNEQFF. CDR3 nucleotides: TGTGCCAGCAGTGACGGAGAGGTTAGCGGGAGTAATGAGCAGTTCTTC.

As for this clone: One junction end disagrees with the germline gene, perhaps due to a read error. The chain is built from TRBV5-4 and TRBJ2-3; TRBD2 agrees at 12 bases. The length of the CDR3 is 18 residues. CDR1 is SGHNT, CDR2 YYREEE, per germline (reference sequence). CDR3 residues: CTSNSGLAGSSSTDTQYF. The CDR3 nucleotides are TGTACCAGCAACTCGGGACTAGCGGGTTCTTCTAGCACAGATACGCAGTATTTT.

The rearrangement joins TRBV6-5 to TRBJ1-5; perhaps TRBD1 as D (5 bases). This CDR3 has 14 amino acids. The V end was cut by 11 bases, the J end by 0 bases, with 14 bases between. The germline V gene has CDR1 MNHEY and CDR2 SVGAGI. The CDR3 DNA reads TGTGCCGCGCGGGGACCCAGTAGCAATCAGCCCCAGCATTTT. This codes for CAARGPSSNQPQHF.

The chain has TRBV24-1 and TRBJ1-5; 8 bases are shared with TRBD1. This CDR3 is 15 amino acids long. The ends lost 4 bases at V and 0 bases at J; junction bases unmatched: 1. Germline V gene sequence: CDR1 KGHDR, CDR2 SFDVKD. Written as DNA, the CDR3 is TGTGCCACCAGTGAACAGGGGGATAGCAATCAGCCCCAGCATTTT. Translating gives CATSEQGDSNQPQHF.

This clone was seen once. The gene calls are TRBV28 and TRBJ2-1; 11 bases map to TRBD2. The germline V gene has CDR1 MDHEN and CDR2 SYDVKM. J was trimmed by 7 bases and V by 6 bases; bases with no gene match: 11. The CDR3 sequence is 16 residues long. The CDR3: CASRPPWTSGLNEQFF. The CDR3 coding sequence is TGTGCCAGCAGACCACCCTGGACTAGCGGGTTGAATGAGCAGTTCTTC. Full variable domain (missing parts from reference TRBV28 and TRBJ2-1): DVKVTQSSRYLVKRTGEKVFLECVQDMDHENMFWYRQDPGLGLRLIYFSYDVKMKEKGDIPEGYSVSREKKERFSLILESASTNQTSMYLCASRPPWTSGLNEQFFGPGTRLTVL.

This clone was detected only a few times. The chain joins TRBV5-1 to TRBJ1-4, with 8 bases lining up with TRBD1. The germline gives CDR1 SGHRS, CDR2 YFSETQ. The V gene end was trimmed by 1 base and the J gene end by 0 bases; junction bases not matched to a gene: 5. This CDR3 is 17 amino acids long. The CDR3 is CASSLRDRTPTNEKLFF. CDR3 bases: TGCGCCAGCAGCTTGCGGGACAGGACTCCAACTAATGAAAAACTGTTTTTT. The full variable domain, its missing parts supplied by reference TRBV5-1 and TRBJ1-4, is KAGVTQTPRYLIKTRGQQVTLSCSPISGHRSVSWYQQTPGQGLQFLFEYFSETQRNKGNFPGRFSGRQFSNSRSEMNVSTLELGDSALYLCASSLRDRTPTNEKLFFGSGTQLSVL.

CDR3 residues: CASSPGTGAKQETQYF. The CDR3 DNA follows: TGCGCCAGCAGCCCGGGGACAGGGGCGAAACAAGAGACCCAGTACTTC. The rearrangement links TRBV5-1 to TRBJ2-5, with 10 positions matching TRBD1. The CDR3 consists of 16 residues. Germline assignment: CDR1 SGHRS and CDR2 YFSETQ. The V gene end was trimmed by 4 bases and the J gene end by 2 bases; junction bases not matched to a gene: 8.

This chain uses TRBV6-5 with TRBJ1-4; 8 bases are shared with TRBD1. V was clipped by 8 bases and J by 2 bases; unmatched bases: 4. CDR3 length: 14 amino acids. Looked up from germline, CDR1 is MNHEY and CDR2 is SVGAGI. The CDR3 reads CASAQGATNEKLFF. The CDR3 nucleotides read TGTGCCAGCGCCCAGGGGGCTACTAATGAAAAACTGTTTTTT.

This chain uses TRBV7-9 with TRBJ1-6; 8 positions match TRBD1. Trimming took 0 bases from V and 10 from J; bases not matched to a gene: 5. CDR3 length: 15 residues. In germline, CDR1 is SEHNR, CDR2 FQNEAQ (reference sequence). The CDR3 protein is CASSLADRAGSPLHF. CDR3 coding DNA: TGTGCCAGCAGCTTAGCGGACAGGGCGGGCTCACCCCTCCACTTT.

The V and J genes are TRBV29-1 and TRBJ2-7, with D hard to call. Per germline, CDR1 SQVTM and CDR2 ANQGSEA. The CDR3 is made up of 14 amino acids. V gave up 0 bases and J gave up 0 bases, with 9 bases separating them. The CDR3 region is CSVEDRPLSYEQYF. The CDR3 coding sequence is TGCAGCGTTGAAGACAGGCCTCTCTCCTACGAGCAGTACTTC.

CDR3 coding DNA: TGTGCCAGCAGCCTCCTGTGGGCGGGAGGACGGAAAAACATTCAGTACTTC. Protein product: CASSLLWAGGRKNIQYF. The gene calls are TRBV14 and TRBJ2-4; 8 nucleotides align to TRBD2. Germline CDR1 and CDR2: SGHDN and FVKESK. The CDR3 has 17 amino acids. After removal of 4 bases from V and 4 bases from J, the junction contained 12 bases not matched to a gene.

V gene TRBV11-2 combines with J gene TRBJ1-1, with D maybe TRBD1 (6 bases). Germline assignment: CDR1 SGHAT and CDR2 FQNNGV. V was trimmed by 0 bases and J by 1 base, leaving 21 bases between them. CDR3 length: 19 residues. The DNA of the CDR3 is TGTGCCAGCAGCTTAGATCTTTATTCGGGCAGGGGTAGGAACACTGAAGCTTTCTTT. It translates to CASSLDLYSGRGRNTEAFF.

CDR3: CASSFGTSAVQYF. The CDR3 DNA reads as TGTGCCAGCAGTTTCGGGACTAGCGCGGTGCAGTACTTC. The chain recombines TRBV2 with TRBJ2-7; 10 bases are a match to TRBD2. In germline, CDR1 is SNHLY, CDR2 FYNNEI. CDR3 length: 13 amino acids. V dropped 5 bases and J dropped 9; count of bases not matched to a gene: 7. Together with reference TRBV2 and TRBJ2-7, the CDR3 gives the full variable domain: EPEVTQTPSHQVTQMGQEVILRCVPISNHLYFYWYRQILGQKVEFLVSFYNNEISEKSEIFDDQFSVERPDGSNFTLKIRSTKLEDSAMYFCASSFGTSAVQYFGPGTRLTVT.

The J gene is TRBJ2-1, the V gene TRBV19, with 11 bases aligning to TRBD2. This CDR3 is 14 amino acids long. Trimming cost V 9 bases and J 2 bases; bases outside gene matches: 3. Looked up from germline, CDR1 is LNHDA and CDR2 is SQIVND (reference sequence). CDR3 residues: CASLAGGTYNEQFF. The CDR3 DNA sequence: TGTGCCAGCCTAGCGGGAGGTACCTACAATGAGCAGTTCTTC.

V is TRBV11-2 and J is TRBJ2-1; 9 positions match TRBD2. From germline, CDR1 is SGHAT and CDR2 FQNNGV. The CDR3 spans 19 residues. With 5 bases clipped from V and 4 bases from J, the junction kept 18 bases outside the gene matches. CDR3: CASSPGTSRTPEPYNEQFF. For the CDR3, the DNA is TGTGCCAGCAGCCCCGGGACTAGCCGAACACCCGAACCATACAATGAGCAGTTCTTC.